These 18 T cell receptor beta chains were sequenced from one sample in a study of T cell repertoires in cytomegalovirus infection. TCRdb independently ran MiXCR on the reads; one entry per CDR3 protein. The profile shows 650,000 to 900,000 distinct CDR3 sequences, around a third of them singletons. No antigen has been assigned to these receptors. Source: cultured CD8+ T cells from PBMCs, taken from culture after CMV antigen stimulation. These receptors were taken from a human donor in good health (CMV status not recorded). Some clones in this sample may be carry-over from other donors' samples.

The CDR3 nucleotides read TGTGCCACCAGCAGAGTATCTCGCGGGAGCACCGGGGAGCTGTTTTTT. It encodes CATSRVSRGSTGELFF. This chain joins TRBV15 and TRBJ2-2; TRBD2 matches at 7 bases. CDR1 and CDR2 from the germline V gene are LNHNV and YYDKDF (reference sequence). The CDR3 is made up of 16 amino acids. The ends lost 1 base at V and 4 bases at J; junction bases unmatched: 6.

The chain has TRBV6-5 and TRBJ2-1; D is perhaps TRBD2 (7 bases). The CDR3 covers 15 residues. Germline-derived CDR1 and CDR2 are MNHEY and SVGAGI. Trimming left V 6 bases short and J 2 bases short, with 14 bases between. As DNA, the CDR3 is TGTGCCAGCAGGACGGGGGGCATCGCCTACAATGAGCAGTTCTTC. Its protein product is CASRTGGIAYNEQFF.

Only a few counts were recorded for this clonotype. V usage is TRBV27 and J usage is TRBJ1-5; no reliable D call. V was pared by 1 base and J by 5 bases, with 12 bases between. The CDR3 totals 15 residues. In germline, CDR1 is MNHEY, CDR2 SMNVEV (reference sequence). This chain's CDR3 is CASSLFSGWDQPQHF. Written as DNA, the CDR3 is TGTGCCAGCAGTTTATTCTCAGGTTGGGATCAGCCCCAGCATTTT.

This chain connects TRBV19 to TRBJ2-4; possible D gene TRBD1, 5 bases. CDR1 and CDR2 from the germline V gene are LNHDA and SQIVND (reference sequence). The CDR3 is made up of 17 amino acids. Between the trimmed V and J ends, which lost 5 bases and 0 bases, there was a span of 17 bases. This CDR3 reads CASSPFSLGLAKNIQYF. The CDR3, as DNA: TGTGCCAGTAGTCCCTTCTCTCTGGGGCTAGCCAAAAACATTCAGTACTTC.

The chain combines TRBV7-6 with TRBJ2-2; possibly TRBD1 for D (6 bases). V was clipped by 4 bases and J by 4 bases, with 13 bases between them. This CDR3 comprises 15 residues. Germline CDR1 reads SGHVS; CDR2 reads FNYEAQ. This chain's CDR3 is CASSSYKGGTGELFF. The CDR3 nucleotides are TGTGCCAGCAGCTCCTACAAAGGGGGCACCGGGGAGCTGTTTTTT.

The chain has TRBV27 and TRBJ1-1, with D possibly matching TRBD1 (6 bases). The CDR3 sequence is 15 residues long. CDR1 is MNHEY and CDR2 is SMNVEV in the germline V gene (reference sequence). The V gene lost 4 bases and the J gene lost 5 bases, with 17 bases spanning the gap. CDR3 nucleotides: TGTGCCAGCAGTTACCTCGCCGGGACAAGGACTGAAGCTTTCTTT. This codes for CASSYLAGTRTEAFF.

V and J are TRBV2 and TRBJ2-7; a weak D match, TRBD2 (6 bases). Trimming cost V 6 bases and J 5 bases, with 17 bases left between them. CDR1 is SNHLY and CDR2 is FYNNEI in the germline V gene. This CDR3 is 14 amino acids long. The CDR3 protein is CASRLGGPFDEQYF. The DNA for the CDR3 is TGTGCCAGCAGACTCGGGGGACCCTTCGACGAGCAGTACTTC.

The chain joins TRBV6-5 to TRBJ1-2; D remains ambiguous. The CDR3 is made up of 13 amino acids. The V and J ends lost 5 bases and 4 bases respectively, with 11 bases between them. CDR1 and CDR2 (germline): MNHEY, SVGAGI. The CDR3 loop is CASSASGPYGYTF. The CDR3 region has the DNA TGTGCCAGCAGTGCCTCAGGACCCTATGGCTACACCTTC.

Regarding this clonotype: A read error is likely here: a far larger clone is one base away. The rearrangement links TRBV11-2 to TRBJ2-3; possible D gene TRBD1, 6 bases. The CDR3 runs 15 residues. The V gene's germline CDR1 is SGHAT and CDR2 FQNNGV. Trimming cost V 0 bases and J 2 bases, with 9 bases left between them. CDR3 DNA sequence: TGTGCCAGCAGCTTAGAGGGGGCGACCACAGATACGCAGTATTTT. It is translated as CASSLEGATTDTQYF. The full variable domain, completed using reference TRBV11-2 and TRBJ2-3, is EAGVAQSPRYKIIEKRQSVAFWCNPISGHATLYWYQQILGQGPKLLIQFQNNGVVDDSQLPKDRFSAERLKGVDSTLKIQPAKLEDSAVYLCASSLEGATTDTQYFGPGTRLTVL.

The CDR3 protein is CASSFAGAPGYTF. The CDR3 nucleotides are TGTGCCAGCAGTTTCGCTGGGGCCCCTGGCTACACCTTC. The V and J genes are TRBV27 and TRBJ1-2; the D gene is possibly TRBD1 (5 bases). The germline V gene encodes CDR1 MNHEY and CDR2 SMNVEV (reference sequence). The CDR3 spans 13 residues. V lost 3 bases and J 7 bases, leaving 12 bases between the germline ends.

The chain employs TRBV28 and TRBJ2-2; TRBD2 matches at 8 bases. There are 16 residues in the CDR3. V was clipped by 5 bases and J by 4 bases; unmatched bases: 9. Germline CDR1 and CDR2: MDHEN and SYDVKM. The CDR3 region is CASSPGAGEVTGELFF. The DNA of the CDR3 is TGTGCCAGCAGTCCGGGAGCGGGGGAGGTCACCGGGGAGCTGTTTTTT.

Details on this clonotype: A much larger clone lies one base from this, so it may be a read error. Here the CDR3 omits its conserved ending phenylalanine or tryptophan, so a read error is the likely source. CDR3 in amino acids: CASSLEIDKEQYS. The DNA for the CDR3 is TGTGCTAGCAGCTTAGAGATAGACAAGGAGCAGTATTCT. The chain links TRBV7-6 to TRBJ2-3; D not certain. This CDR3 comprises 13 residues. Looked up from germline, CDR1 is SGHVS and CDR2 is FNYEAQ.

This chain connects TRBV7-2 to TRBJ2-1; 12 bases map to TRBD2. The length of the CDR3 is 16 residues. Germline trimming cut 2 bases from V and 8 bases from J; bases unmatched to any gene: 7. Germline CDR1 SGHTA, CDR2 FQGNSA. The CDR3 DNA follows: TGTGCCAGCAGCTTACCCGCTAGCGGGGGGGCCGATGAGCAGTTCTTC. Its translation: CASSLPASGGADEQFF.

The CDR3 nucleotides are TGTGCCAGCAGTTTATACACGGAGAGCAATCAGCCCCAGCATTTT. Its translation is CASSLYTESNQPQHF. V usage is TRBV12-3 or TRBV12-4 and J usage is TRBJ1-5; D gene ambiguous. The CDR3 length is 15 residues. Between the trimmed V and J ends, which lost 2 bases and 1 base, there was a span of 9 bases.

The CDR3 here is CASASVVTGTGFSYGYTF. CDR3 DNA: TGTGCCAGCGCCTCGGTGGTAACCGGGACAGGCTTTTCCTATGGCTACACCTTC. The chain combines TRBV6-6 with TRBJ1-2; 8 bases fit TRBD1. Unmatched junction bases numbered 21, after V lost 8 bases and J lost 4 bases. CDR1 and CDR2 from the germline V gene are MNHNY and SVGAGI (reference sequence). The length of the CDR3 is 18 residues.

This chain joins TRBV9 and TRBJ1-1; a possible D gene is TRBD1 (5 bases). The CDR3 runs 15 residues. Germline V gene data show CDR1 as SGDLS and CDR2 as YYNGEE. The ends were cut back, 0 bases at V and 5 bases at J, with 14 bases in the middle. The CDR3 DNA follows: TGTGCCAGCAGCGTAGCTCCCGGCAGGACAACTGAAGCTTTCTTT. This translates into CASSVAPGRTTEAFF.

This clonotype was detected a few times. The gene calls are TRBV6-5 and TRBJ2-5, with TRBD1 matching 7 bases. Germline CDR1 MNHEY, CDR2 SVGAGI. Trimming at V came to 2 bases and at J to 5 bases, leaving 8 bases not matched to a gene. The CDR3 is 15 amino acids. The CDR3 protein is CASSYPGQSLETQYF. The CDR3 bases are TGTGCCAGCAGTTACCCGGGACAGTCATTGGAGACCCAGTACTTC.

This clonotype has a single count. The chain is built from TRBV11-3 and TRBJ2-1, with 15 positions matching TRBD2. Germline V gives CDR1 SGHNT, CDR2 YENEEA. The junction had 11 bases not matched to a gene; V was cut back by 5 bases and J by 9 bases. The length of the CDR3 is 17 residues. CDR3 nucleotides: TGTGCCAGCAGCCCCACTGGGACTAGCGGGGGGCTGGGTGAGCAGTTCTTC. It codes for CASSPTGTSGGLGEQFF.